The rows below give T cell receptor beta chains drawn from one sample of a study of T cells after yellow fever vaccination. MiXCR, run by TCRdb on the 5' RACE reads, gives a single entry per CDR3 protein. The table includes 150,000 to 200,000 distinct CDR3 sequences, roughly 8.8% detected once. The input for sequencing was CD8+ T cells sorted from PBMCs, taken 45 days after the yellow fever booster vaccination. Every receptor here comes from a man aged 18 to 30 who received the YFV17D yellow fever vaccine. Each CDR3 is given with its conserved first and last residue. The D gene is left open where the match is weak. Expanded clones get a size class; other rows say once, few or many, or leave the size out.

CDR3 length: 14
D gene: .
clone size: few
V gene: TRBV6-1
J gene: TRBJ1-2
CDR3 protein: CASNSWLEYYGYTF
CDR3 DNA: TGTGCCAGCAATTCGTGGTTGGAGTACTATGGCTACACCTTC

CDR3 length: 16
D gene: .
clone size: few
V gene: TRBV12-3/TRBV12-4
J gene: TRBJ1-1
CDR3 protein: CASRPPDFLGGTEAFF
CDR3 DNA: TGTGCCAGCAGGCCCCCTGACTTTCTTGGAGGTACTGAAGCTTTCTTT

CDR3 length: 19
D gene: TRBD1
clone size: .
V gene: TRBV7-9
J gene: TRBJ2-7
CDR3 protein: CASSSNRGTGGTPSYEQYF
CDR3 DNA: TGTGCCAGCAGCTCTAACAGGGGGACGGGCGGTACGCCTTCCTACGAGCAGTACTTC

CDR3 length: 12
D gene: .
clone size: few
V gene: TRBV7-9
J gene: TRBJ2-2
CDR3 protein: CASTRYTGELFF
CDR3 DNA: TGTGCCAGCACCCGTTACACCGGGGAGCTGTTTTTT

CDR3 length: 16
D gene: TRBD1
clone size: .
V gene: TRBV4-3
J gene: TRBJ1-2
CDR3 protein: CASSHPGQGVYYGYTF
CDR3 DNA: TGCGCCAGCAGCCACCCGGGACAGGGAGTTTACTATGGCTACACCTTC

CDR3 length: 14
D gene: .
clone size: many
V gene: TRBV4-1
J gene: TRBJ2-7
CDR3 protein: CASSQGPRAYEQYF
CDR3 DNA: TGCGCCAGCAGCCAAGGGCCCAGGGCCTACGAGCAGTACTTC

CDR3 length: 13
D gene: .
clone size: few
V gene: TRBV27
J gene: TRBJ2-7
CDR3 protein: CASSSSGTYEQYF
CDR3 DNA: TGTGCCAGCAGTTCCTCTGGAACCTACGAGCAGTACTTC

CDR3 length: 18
D gene: .
clone size: .
V gene: TRBV4-1
J gene: TRBJ2-3
CDR3 protein: CASTPRAGGTERGDTQYF
CDR3 DNA: TGCGCCAGCACCCCGCGTGCGGGCGGAACCGAACGGGGAGATACGCAGTATTTT

CDR3 length: 17
D gene: .
clone size: .
V gene: TRBV9
J gene: TRBJ2-2
CDR3 protein: CASSVGWRKGHTGELFF
CDR3 DNA: TGTGCCAGCAGCGTAGGATGGAGGAAAGGGCACACCGGGGAGCTGTTTTTT

CDR3 length: 14
D gene: TRBD1
clone size: many
V gene: TRBV27
J gene: TRBJ1-6
CDR3 protein: CASRSGGGGSPLHF
CDR3 DNA: TGTGCCAGCAGATCAGGGGGCGGGGGTTCACCCCTCCACTTT

CDR3 length: 14
D gene: .
clone size: few
V gene: TRBV20-1
J gene: TRBJ1-1
CDR3 protein: CSARVQRYNTEAFF
CDR3 DNA: TGCAGTGCTAGAGTTCAGCGCTACAACACTGAAGCTTTCTTT

CDR3 length: 14
D gene: .
clone size: few
V gene: TRBV7-2
J gene: TRBJ2-7
CDR3 protein: CASSLYPGSYEQYF
CDR3 DNA: TGTGCCAGCAGCTTATACCCCGGCTCCTACGAGCAGTACTTC

CDR3 length: 14
D gene: .
clone size: .
V gene: TRBV5-4
J gene: TRBJ2-5
CDR3 protein: CASSLEGGGETQYF
CDR3 DNA: TGTGCCAGCAGCTTGGAGGGGGGAGGCGAGACCCAGTACTTC

CDR3 length: 14
D gene: .
clone size: .
V gene: TRBV4-3
J gene: TRBJ1-2
CDR3 protein: CASTRTENTYGYTF
CDR3 DNA: TGCGCCAGCACTAGGACGGAGAATACCTATGGCTACACCTTC

CDR3 length: 14
D gene: TRBD1
clone size: many
V gene: TRBV7-3
J gene: TRBJ2-1
CDR3 protein: CASSPGQGYNEQFF
CDR3 DNA: TGTGCCAGCAGCCCCGGACAGGGTTATAATGAGCAGTTCTTC

CDR3 length: 12
D gene: .
clone size: many
V gene: TRBV11-2
J gene: TRBJ2-5
CDR3 protein: CASSLFSETQYF
CDR3 DNA: TGTGCCAGCAGCTTGTTCTCCGAGACCCAGTACTTC

CDR3 length: 13
D gene: TRBD1
clone size: .
V gene: TRBV10-3
J gene: TRBJ2-4
CDR3 protein: CAIARGPENIQYF
CDR3 DNA: TGTGCCATCGCCAGGGGGCCTGAAAACATTCAGTACTTC

CDR3 length: 15
D gene: .
clone size: few
V gene: TRBV7-2
J gene: TRBJ2-3
CDR3 protein: CASWDGRAFTDTQYF
CDR3 DNA: TGTGCCAGCTGGGACGGCAGGGCCTTCACAGATACGCAGTATTTT

CDR3 length: 14
D gene: .
clone size: .
V gene: TRBV4-3
J gene: TRBJ2-7
CDR3 protein: CASSQVGSSAEQYF
CDR3 DNA: TGCGCCAGCAGCCAAGTCGGATCTAGCGCCGAGCAGTACTTC

CDR3 length: 15
D gene: TRBD2
clone size: few
V gene: TRBV20-1
J gene: TRBJ2-7
CDR3 protein: CSARSRDYTQYEQYF
CDR3 DNA: TGCAGTGCTAGATCCCGGGACTACACCCAATACGAGCAGTACTTC

CDR3 length: 12
D gene: TRBD1
clone size: .
V gene: TRBV20-1
J gene: TRBJ2-7
CDR3 protein: CSATTGAYEQYF
CDR3 DNA: TGCAGTGCTACGACAGGGGCTTACGAGCAGTACTTC

CDR3 length: 18
D gene: TRBD2
clone size: .
V gene: TRBV15
J gene: TRBJ2-3
CDR3 protein: CATSRVAGPWRSTDTQYF
CDR3 DNA: TGTGCCACCAGCAGAGTAGCGGGACCCTGGCGTAGCACAGATACGCAGTATTTT

CDR3 length: 15
D gene: .
clone size: few
V gene: TRBV6-1
J gene: TRBJ1-1
CDR3 protein: CASSEGPYRNTEAFF
CDR3 DNA: TGTGCCAGCAGTGAAGGCCCCTACAGGAACACTGAAGCTTTCTTT

CDR3 length: 15
D gene: TRBD1
clone size: once
V gene: TRBV12-3/TRBV12-4
J gene: TRBJ2-2
CDR3 protein: CASRLGTGGTGELFF
CDR3 DNA: TGTGCCAGCAGACTTGGGACAGGGGGCACCGGGGAGCTGTTTTTT

CDR3 length: 13
D gene: .
clone size: many
V gene: TRBV7-3
J gene: TRBJ2-3
CDR3 protein: CASSLMASDTQYF
CDR3 DNA: TGTGCCAGCAGCTTAATGGCATCAGATACGCAGTATTTT

CDR3 length: 15
D gene: TRBD1
clone size: many
V gene: TRBV9
J gene: TRBJ1-4
CDR3 protein: CASSVDGTVNEKLFF
CDR3 DNA: TGTGCCAGCAGCGTAGATGGGACAGTCAATGAAAAACTGTTTTTT

CDR3 length: 14
D gene: .
clone size: many
V gene: TRBV20-1
J gene: TRBJ1-1
CDR3 protein: CSARDPDRITEAFF
CDR3 DNA: TGCAGTGCTAGAGATCCGGACAGAATCACTGAAGCTTTCTTT

CDR3 length: 15
D gene: .
clone size: few
V gene: TRBV7-2
J gene: TRBJ2-5
CDR3 protein: CASSPGDRIQETQYF
CDR3 DNA: TGTGCCAGCTCTCCCGGTGACAGGATTCAAGAGACCCAGTACTTC

CDR3 length: 14
D gene: TRBD1
clone size: few
V gene: TRBV20-1
J gene: TRBJ2-7
CDR3 protein: CSARSGTGGIEQYF
CDR3 DNA: TGCAGTGCTAGGTCCGGGACAGGGGGAATCGAGCAGTACTTC

CDR3 length: 13
D gene: .
clone size: .
V gene: TRBV29-1
J gene: TRBJ1-1
CDR3 protein: CSGTGGRSTEAFF
CDR3 DNA: TGCAGCGGAACCGGAGGCAGGAGCACTGAAGCTTTCTTT

CDR3 length: 13
D gene: .
clone size: few
V gene: TRBV5-1
J gene: TRBJ2-7
CDR3 protein: CASSLAVNYEQYF
CDR3 DNA: TGCGCCAGCAGCTTGGCTGTGAACTACGAGCAGTACTTC

CDR3 length: 15
D gene: .
clone size: .
V gene: TRBV5-1
J gene: TRBJ2-3
CDR3 protein: CASSPGAASTDTQYF
CDR3 DNA: TGCGCCAGCAGCCCGGGGGCAGCTAGCACAGATACGCAGTATTTT

CDR3 length: 15
D gene: TRBD2
clone size: many
V gene: TRBV4-1
J gene: TRBJ2-5
CDR3 protein: CASSRGGALGETQYF
CDR3 DNA: TGCGCCAGCAGCCGCGGGGGAGCGCTGGGAGAGACCCAGTACTTC

CDR3 length: 12
D gene: .
clone size: .
V gene: TRBV29-1
J gene: TRBJ1-4
CDR3 protein: CSVASLGEKLFF
CDR3 DNA: TGCAGCGTTGCTAGCTTAGGTGAAAAACTGTTTTTT

CDR3 length: 13
D gene: .
clone size: few
V gene: TRBV5-1
J gene: TRBJ2-1
CDR3 protein: CASSETSYNEQFF
CDR3 DNA: TGCGCCAGCAGTGAGACTTCCTACAATGAGCAGTTCTTC

CDR3 length: 17
D gene: .
clone size: .
V gene: TRBV4-2
J gene: TRBJ2-1
CDR3 protein: CASSQGHRGAIYNEQFF
CDR3 DNA: TGTGCCAGCAGCCAAGGGCATCGGGGGGCCATTTACAATGAGCAGTTCTTC

CDR3 length: 14
D gene: .
clone size: .
V gene: TRBV28
J gene: TRBJ2-1
CDR3 protein: CAGSRQGTYNEQFF
CDR3 DNA: TGTGCCGGATCGAGGCAGGGTACCTACAATGAGCAGTTCTTC

CDR3 length: 15
D gene: TRBD1
clone size: few
V gene: TRBV6-2/TRBV6-3
J gene: TRBJ1-1
CDR3 protein: CASRDTWTGSTEAFF
CDR3 DNA: TGTGCCAGCAGGGACACGTGGACAGGGAGTACTGAAGCTTTCTTT

CDR3 length: 14
D gene: .
clone size: few
V gene: TRBV9
J gene: TRBJ2-3
CDR3 protein: CASTGTKVTDTQYF
CDR3 DNA: TGTGCCAGCACTGGGACCAAAGTCACAGATACGCAGTATTTT

CDR3 length: 17
D gene: TRBD1
clone size: .
V gene: TRBV4-3
J gene: TRBJ2-1
CDR3 protein: CASSLLALRTGGNEQFF
CDR3 DNA: TGCGCCAGCAGCCTCCTAGCTCTCAGGACAGGGGGTAATGAGCAGTTCTTC

CDR3 length: 15
D gene: .
clone size: few
V gene: TRBV27
J gene: TRBJ2-2
CDR3 protein: CASSYPGVNPGELFF
CDR3 DNA: TGTGCCAGCAGTTACCCGGGGGTAAATCCCGGGGAGCTGTTTTTT

CDR3 length: 14
D gene: .
clone size: .
V gene: TRBV7-3
J gene: TRBJ2-5
CDR3 protein: CASSLIGGSETQYF
CDR3 DNA: TGTGCCAGCAGCTTAATAGGGGGGTCAGAGACCCAGTACTTC

CDR3 length: 14
D gene: .
clone size: few
V gene: TRBV28
J gene: TRBJ1-2
CDR3 protein: CASRHRTVYYGYTF
CDR3 DNA: TGTGCCAGCAGACATAGGACTGTCTACTATGGCTACACCTTC